The rows below give T cell receptor beta chains drawn from one sample of a study of tumor-infiltrating lymphocytes in primary liver carcinoma. TCRdb ran MiXCR on the multiplex PCR reads and lists one entry per CDR3 protein. The sample gives about 120,000 distinct CDR3 sequences, around 62% of which show up once; approximately 10% is in the top ten. Specimen: liver tumor tissue from sampling region 1. The receptors originated from a woman aged 60 to 75 with primary liver carcinoma and hepatitis B virus infection. Each CDR3 is given with its conserved first and last residue. Each record gives: clone size, V gene, J gene, D gene, CDR3 DNA, CDR3 protein. D genes are given only for firm matches. A clone size is listed for some rows: how often the clone was seen (once, few, many), or a class if it is expanded.

>NA|TRBV11-2|TRBJ2-2|NA
TGTGGCAGCAGCCCTTATAGACGGGTCGGGGAGGTGTTTTTT
CGSSPYRRVGEVFF
>NA|TRBV18|TRBJ2-6|NA
TGTGCCAGCCTCCAGGGTGTTGGGGCCAACGTCCTGACTTTC
CASLQGVGANVLTF
>few|TRBV29-1|TRBJ1-2|NA
TGCAGCGTCGACGACAGGACCGGGGCGGGAGGCTACACCTTC
CSVDDRTGAGGYTF
>NA|TRBV11-2|TRBJ1-2|NA
TGTGCCAGCAACCCGCCTTGTGGGTATGGCTACACCTTC
CASNPPCGYGYTF
>NA|TRBV29-1|TRBJ2-5|NA
TGCAGCATTGAAGGGGGGACGGGGGAACAAGGGACCCAGTACTTC
CSIEGGTGEQGTQYF
>few|TRBV29-1|TRBJ2-3|TRBD2
TGCAGCGTTGAAGGGGGGAGGGGCCCAGATACGCAGTATTTT
CSVEGGRGPDTQYF
>NA|TRBV2|TRBJ2-2|NA
TGTGCCAGCAGTGAACAGAGGAGTATGGGCGGGGAGCTGTTTTTT
CASSEQRSMGGELFF
>NA|TRBV5-6|TRBJ2-6|NA
TGTGCCAGCAGCTGGGCTAAAGCCGTAGTGGGGTCTGGGGCCAACGTCCTGACTTTC
CASSWAKAVVGSGANVLTF
>NA|TRBV10-2|TRBJ2-5|TRBD2
TGCGCCAGCAGTGAGGGACTGGCGGGAGGGCGAAAGACCCAGTGCTTC
CASSEGLAGGRKTQCF
>NA|TRBV5-5|TRBJ1-1|TRBD1
TGTGCCAGCGGGGAGGACCGGGACAGGGGTTGGGGGTACACTGAAGTTTTCTTT
CASGEDRDRGWGYTEVFF
>NA|TRBV28|TRBJ1-1|TRBD1
TGTGCCAGCAGTTCGCATTCAGGGGGAAAGGGCACTGAAGCTTTCTTT
CASSSHSGGKGTEAFF
>NA|TRBV11-3|TRBJ2-7|TRBD1
TGTGCCAACAGCCCCGGAACAGGGGACAACTACGAGCAGTACTTC
CANSPGTGDNYEQYF
>NA|TRBV10-2|TRBJ2-2|TRBD1
TGCGCCAACAGGCCAGGGGGCGCGGCCGGGGAGCTGTTTTTT
CANRPGGAAGELFF
>NA|TRBV29-1|TRBJ1-1|NA
TGCAGCGTTGGGACGGCAGGATTCACTGAAGCTTCCTTT
CSVGTAGFTEASF
>NA|TRBV29-1|TRBJ2-3|NA
TGCAGTGAGGGGGTTTCTAGCACAGATACGCACTATTTT
CSEGVSSTDTHYF
>NA|TRBV6-1|TRBJ1-1|NA
TGTGCCAGCAGTGATTGGGGGGACTCTGAAACTTTCTTT
CASSDWGDSETFF
>NA|TRBV11-3|TRBJ2-2|NA
TGTGCCAGCAGCATAGGGGGATCCCGTCCCGGGGAGCTGTGTTTT
CASSIGGSRPGELCF
>NA|TRBV6-6|TRBJ2-2|TRBD2
TGTGCCAGCAGTAGCGGGGTTAGCACCGGGGAGCTATTTTTT
CASSSGVSTGELFF
>NA|TRBV28|TRBJ2-2|TRBD1
TGTGCCAGCAGGGGACAGGGTTGGACCGGGGAGCTGTTTTTT
CASRGQGWTGELFF
>many|TRBV6-1|TRBJ2-5|TRBD2
TGTGCCAGCAGTGAAGTCAAATGGGGACTAGCGGGAGGGCCGTTGCAAGAGACCCAGTACTTC
CASSEVKWGLAGGPLQETQYF